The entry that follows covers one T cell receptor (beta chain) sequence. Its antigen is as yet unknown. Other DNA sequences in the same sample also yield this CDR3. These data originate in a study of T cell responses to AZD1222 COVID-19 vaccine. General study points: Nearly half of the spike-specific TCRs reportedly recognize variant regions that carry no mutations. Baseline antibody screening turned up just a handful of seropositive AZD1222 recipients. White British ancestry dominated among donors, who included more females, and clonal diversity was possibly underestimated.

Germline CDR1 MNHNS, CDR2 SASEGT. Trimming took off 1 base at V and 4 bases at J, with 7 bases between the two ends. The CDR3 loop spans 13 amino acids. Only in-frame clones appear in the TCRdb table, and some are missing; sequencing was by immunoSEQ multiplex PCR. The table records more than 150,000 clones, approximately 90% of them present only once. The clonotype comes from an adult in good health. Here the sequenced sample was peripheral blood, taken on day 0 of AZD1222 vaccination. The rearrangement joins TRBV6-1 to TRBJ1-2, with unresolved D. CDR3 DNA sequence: TGTGCCAGCAGTGAAGGGTCCCGCTATGGCTACACCTTC. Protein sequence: CASSEGSRYGYTF.